One and the same sample provided the 3 T cell receptor beta chains below, sequenced in a study of control samples from healthy donors and cancer patients. Assay used: immunoSEQ multiplex PCR; TCRdb lists only in-frame clones, some missing. The table has about 140,000 clones, 94% seen once. Input material: blood. These receptors were collected from a middle-aged man in good health.

As for this clone: A read error may produce the germline difference seen at one junction end. The rearrangement links TRBV25-1 to TRBJ2-3; D may correspond to TRBD1 or TRBD2 (5 bases each). Germline values: CDR1 MGHDK, CDR2 SYGVNS. CDR3 size: 11 residues. CDR3 coding DNA: TGTGCCAGCAGGTCCGGGACGTGGATATTTTTT. It specifies CASRSGTWIFF.

The chain joins TRBV10-3 to TRBJ2-3; D ambiguous. This CDR3 is 13 amino acids long. Trimming pared 1 base from V and 3 bases from J, leaving 5 bases between. The germline CDR1 and CDR2 sequences are ENHRY and SYGVKD. The CDR3 is CAISELATDTQYF. The CDR3 nucleotides read TGTGCCATCAGTGAGTTGGCTACAGATACGCAGTATTTT.

This clone came up once. The chain recombines TRBV6-5 with TRBJ2-5; unclear D gene. The V end lost 5 bases, the J end lost 5 bases, and 6 bases lay between the germline ends. CDR1 and CDR2 from the germline V gene are MNHEY and SVGAGI. There are 11 residues in the CDR3. The CDR3 here is CASSPLETQYF. The CDR3 nucleotides read TGTGCCAGCAGTCCCCTTGAGACCCAGTACTTC.